A single sample gave rise to the 29 T cell receptor beta chains below, sequenced in a study of CD8 T cells in Susac syndrome. RNA was extracted with the RNeasy kit, and a quantity of about 0.45 to 1 ug was reverse transcribed using random hexamers. TCRdb re-derived calls from the immunoSEQ multiplex PCR reads in MiXCR, one entry per CDR3 protein. This sample has under 250,000 distinct CDR3 sequences, with about 93% found just once. Sequenced sample: CD4+ T cells from PBMCs. All receptors derive from a human donor with multiple sclerosis.

V is TRBV6-1 and J is TRBJ2-3, with unresolved D. This CDR3 has 13 amino acids. The germline V and J ends were trimmed by 11 bases and 2 bases, with 14 bases remaining between them. CDR1 is MNHNS, CDR2 SASEGT, per germline. Written as DNA, the CDR3 is TGTGCCGTACTCCGGGCCCTCACAGATACGCAGTATTTT. Translated: CAVLRALTDTQYF.

This rearrangement joins TRBV5-1 to TRBJ2-2; 10 nucleotides match TRBD2. J lost 1 base, V lost 4 bases, and 4 bases had no gene match. Germline CDR1 and CDR2: SGHRS and YFSETQ. The CDR3 is 16 residues long. The CDR3 coding sequence is TGCGCCAGCAGCCCCAGACTAGCGGGGAACACCGGGGAGCTGTTTTTT. The encoded protein is CASSPRLAGNTGELFF.

The V gene is TRBV24-1, the J gene TRBJ1-2; D gene unclear. The V and J ends lost 3 bases and 6 bases respectively, with 4 bases between them. CDR1 is KGHDR and CDR2 is SFDVKD in the germline V gene. The CDR3 contains 11 residues. The CDR3 DNA reads as TGTGCCACCAGTGATGGGGATGGCTACACCTTC. Amino acid sequence: CATSDGDGYTF.

This clonotype appeared once. This chain joins TRBV29-1 and TRBJ2-3; TRBD2 matches at 7 bases. V lost 3 bases, J lost 2 bases, and 8 bases stayed unmatched. Germline V gene sequence: CDR1 SQVTM, CDR2 ANQGSEA. The CDR3 totals 15 residues. This CDR3 is CSVDHPSGYTDTQYF. The CDR3 DNA reads TGCAGCGTTGACCACCCTAGCGGTTACACAGATACGCAGTATTTT.

This rearrangement joins TRBV27 to TRBJ2-1; 7 nucleotides agree with TRBD2. There are 14 residues in the CDR3. Germline CDR1 is MNHEY and CDR2 is SMNVEV (reference sequence). V dropped 5 bases and J dropped 11; count of bases not matched to a gene: 12. CDR3 nucleotides: TGTGCCAGCAGTCTGGGACTACTACCAGAACAGCAGTTCTTC. Protein sequence: CASSLGLLPEQQFF.

The chain carries TRBV4-1 and TRBJ1-5; 7 bases line up with TRBD1. From germline, CDR1 is MGHRA and CDR2 YSYEKL. The V and J ends lost 2 bases and 3 bases, in that order; junction bases with no gene match: 7. This CDR3 spans 16 amino acids. CDR3 region: CASSQHDRVINQPQHF. As DNA, the CDR3 is TGCGCCAGCAGCCAACACGACAGGGTGATCAATCAGCCCCAGCATTTT.

V and J are TRBV15 and TRBJ2-7; TRBD2 might be the D (7 bases). V was trimmed by 5 bases and J by 2 bases, leaving 13 bases between them. Germline V CDR1 and CDR2: LNHNV, YYDKDF (reference sequence). The CDR3 sequence is 14 residues long. The CDR3 sequence is CATSLGGGAYEQYV. DNA for the CDR3: TGTGCCACCAGCCTGGGCGGGGGCGCCTACGAGCAGTACGTC.

The chain employs TRBV6-1 and TRBJ1-1; no definite D call. Germline V gene sequence: CDR1 MNHNS, CDR2 SASEGT. The length of the CDR3 is 15 residues. Trimming left V 6 bases short and J 0 bases short, with 14 bases between. Here the CDR3 reads CASRKQYTMNTEAFF. As DNA, the CDR3 is TGTGCCAGCAGGAAACAGTACACCATGAACACTGAAGCTTTCTTT.

The genes are TRBV27 and TRBJ2-1; TRBD2 matches 12 bases. The V gene end was trimmed by 2 bases and the J gene end by 0 bases; junction bases not matched to a gene: 14. This CDR3 is built from 21 residues. Germline CDR1 MNHEY, CDR2 SMNVEV (reference sequence). In DNA form, the CDR3 reads TGTGCCAGCAGTTTAACCCGAACCACGGGACTAGCGGGTCTCTCCTACAATGAGCAGTTCTTC. Its protein product is CASSLTRTTGLAGLSYNEQFF.

The V and J genes are TRBV10-3 and TRBJ2-3; TRBD2 aligns across 11 bases. Germline V gene data show CDR1 as ENHRY and CDR2 as SYGVKD. The CDR3 consists of 15 residues. J gave up 2 bases and V 6 bases, and 4 bases lay outside the gene matches. CDR3 in amino acids: CAISVAGGVTDTQYF. In DNA form, the CDR3 reads TGTGCCATCAGCGTAGCGGGGGGGGTCACAGATACGCAGTATTTT.

The chain recombines TRBV28 with TRBJ2-4; the match to TRBD2 covers 8 bases. CDR1 and CDR2 (germline): MDHEN, SYDVKM. The CDR3 has 17 amino acids. With 2 bases clipped from V and 0 bases from J, the junction kept 6 bases outside the gene matches. The CDR3: CASSLPGLAEAKNIQYF. In nucleotides, the CDR3 is TGTGCCAGCAGTTTACCCGGACTAGCAGAAGCCAAAAACATTCAGTACTTC.

This chain links TRBV4-2 with TRBJ2-3, with a possible D match to TRBD2 (6 bases). The CDR3 extends over 16 amino acids. CDR1 is LGHNA and CDR2 is YNFKEQ in the germline V gene. Between the trimmed V and J ends, which lost 0 bases and 1 base, there was a span of 11 bases. The CDR3: CASSQDRSGRTDTQYF. As DNA, the CDR3 is TGTGCCAGCAGCCAAGACCGTAGCGGCCGCACAGATACGCAGTATTTT.

CDR3 in amino acids: CASSGRGFSYNEQFF. CDR3 coding DNA: TGTGCCAGCAGTGGTCGGGGGTTTTCCTACAATGAGCAGTTCTTC. J is TRBJ2-1 and V is TRBV2, with a tentative D call TRBD2 (6 bases). Between the trimmed V and J ends, which lost 4 bases and 1 base, there was a span of 11 bases. CDR3 size: 15 residues. Germline CDR1 reads SNHLY; CDR2 reads FYNNEI. The whole variable domain, remainder taken from reference TRBV2 and TRBJ2-1, is EPEVTQTPSHQVTQMGQEVILRCVPISNHLYFYWYRQILGQKVEFLVSFYNNEISEKSEIFDDQFSVERPDGSNFTLKIRSTKLEDSAMYFCASSGRGFSYNEQFFGPGTRLTVL.

The chain recombines TRBV11-2 with TRBJ2-6; the D is unclear. Germline CDR1 reads SGHAT; CDR2 reads FQNNGV. This CDR3 region has 19 residues. The V and J ends lost 5 bases and 4 bases respectively, with 24 bases between them. CDR3 residues: CASSPGAPSVRWGANVLTF. CDR3 coding DNA: TGTGCCAGCAGCCCCGGAGCTCCCTCGGTCAGGTGGGGGGCCAACGTCCTGACTTTC.

Here the CDR3 DNA reads TGTGCCAGCAGTTTATCGGCCGAGGGGGTGACCCAGTACTTC. This encodes CASSLSAEGVTQYF. The chain joins TRBV27 to TRBJ2-5; D is perhaps TRBD1 (6 bases). Trimming removed 0 bases at V and 7 bases at J, with 12 bases between. The CDR3 has 14 residues. The germline CDR1 and CDR2 sequences are MNHEY and SMNVEV (reference sequence).

The chain links TRBV4-1 to TRBJ2-7, with TRBD2 identical over 8 bases. CDR3 length: 14 residues. Germline V CDR1 and CDR2: MGHRA, YSYEKL. V gave up 8 bases and J gave up 2 bases; unmatched junction bases: 8. As DNA, the CDR3 is TGCGCCAGCTTCGTTGCACTAGCGGCCTACGAGCAGTACGTC. Translation gives CASFVALAAYEQYV.

The chain employs TRBV30 and TRBJ1-1; D is unresolved. Per the germline V gene, CDR1 is GTSNPN and CDR2 is SVGIG (reference sequence). V shed 4 bases and J shed 1 base, with 7 bases lying between them. CDR3 length: 12 residues. The CDR3, as DNA: TGTGCCTGGATGTCTGAGAACACTGAAGCTTTCTTT. It specifies CAWMSENTEAFF.

This clonotype has a single count. The genes are TRBV30 and TRBJ2-4; D remains unclear. In germline, CDR1 is GTSNPN, CDR2 SVGIG (reference sequence). CDR3 size: 12 residues. The germline V and J ends were trimmed by 5 bases and 0 bases, with 5 bases remaining between them. The CDR3 sequence is CAWGIAKNIQYF. The CDR3 DNA follows: TGTGCCTGGGGGATAGCCAAAAACATTCAGTACTTC.

J is TRBJ2-5 and V is TRBV5-1; D gene uncertain. The CDR3 runs to 15 residues. Germline CDR1 and CDR2: SGHRS and YFSETQ. Trimming removed 4 bases from V and 0 bases from J, with 13 bases in between. CDR3 amino acids: CASSSRRPNQETQYF. Written as DNA, the CDR3 is TGCGCCAGCAGCAGCCGGCGACCGAACCAAGAGACCCAGTACTTC.

This clonotype was counted once. The chain couples TRBV12-3 or TRBV12-4 to TRBJ1-5, with 7 bases lining up with TRBD1. With V trimmed by 6 bases and J by 0 bases, 17 bases remained unmatched. The CDR3 is 19 residues long. This CDR3 is CASRRRDRDPVHSNQPQHF. CDR3 coding DNA: TGTGCCAGCAGGAGACGAGACAGGGATCCGGTCCATAGCAATCAGCCCCAGCATTTT.

The J gene is TRBJ2-5, the V gene TRBV29-1, with a possible D match to TRBD1 (6 bases). This CDR3 is 12 amino acids long. In germline, CDR1 is SQVTM, CDR2 ANQGSEA. The ends were cut back, 5 bases at V and 1 base at J, with 8 bases in the middle. As DNA, the CDR3 is TGCAGCGTTAGACAGGTCCAAGAGACCCAGTACTTC. Its translation: CSVRQVQETQYF.

The rearrangement joins TRBV7-3 to TRBJ2-4, with TRBD1 as a possible D gene (5 bases). The germline V gene encodes CDR1 SGHTA and CDR2 FQGTGA. This CDR3 spans 13 amino acids. V lost 5 bases, J lost 7 bases, and 12 bases lay in between. CDR3 DNA: TGTGCCAGCAGCCCCTCGTCAGGGAACATTCAGTACTTC. This gives the protein CASSPSSGNIQYF.

The rearrangement links TRBV4-1 to TRBJ1-4; 7 bases match TRBD1. There are 15 residues in the CDR3. V gave up 5 bases and J gave up 7 bases; unmatched junction bases: 10. CDR1 is MGHRA, CDR2 YSYEKL, per germline. Here the CDR3 DNA reads TGCGCCAGCAGCGCCTCCGGGACAGTGCCTGAAAAACTGTTTTTT. This translates into CASSASGTVPEKLFF.

V usage is TRBV12-3 or TRBV12-4 and J usage is TRBJ1-5; 7 nucleotides match TRBD1. The CDR3 runs 16 residues. The V and J ends lost 1 base and 3 bases, in that order; junction bases with no gene match: 6. CDR3 region: CASSLEGTATNQPQHF. The DNA for the CDR3 is TGTGCCAGCAGTTTAGAGGGGACAGCTACCAATCAGCCCCAGCATTTT.

This chain uses TRBV20-1 with TRBJ2-1; D unresolved. This CDR3 region has 12 residues. The germline CDR1 and CDR2 sequences are DFQATT and SNEGSKA (reference sequence). Trimming left V 3 bases short and J 9 bases short, with 12 bases between. The CDR3 reads CSASLPRSEQFF. CDR3 nucleotide sequence: TGCAGTGCTAGTCTCCCGAGGAGTGAGCAGTTCTTC.

The chain couples TRBV19 to TRBJ1-2; no definite D call. Per germline, CDR1 LNHDA and CDR2 SQIVND (reference sequence). The CDR3 contains 13 residues. Trimming cost V 7 bases and J 0 bases, with 9 bases left between them. CDR3 DNA sequence: TGTGCCAGTAAGAGAGAAGCTAACTATGGCTACACCTTC. This encodes CASKREANYGYTF.

This chain connects TRBV3-1 to TRBJ2-5; no firm D call. The CDR3 consists of 12 residues. The germline gives CDR1 LGHDT, CDR2 YNNKEL (reference sequence). Trimming pared 3 bases from V and 0 bases from J, leaving 2 bases between. The CDR3 sequence is CASSQHQETQYF. CDR3 nucleotides: TGTGCCAGCAGCCAGCACCAAGAGACCCAGTACTTC.

The chain combines TRBV19 with TRBJ2-2; D possibly corresponds to TRBD2 (7 bases). The CDR3 sequence is 16 residues long. Deletions cut 3 bases from V and 4 bases from J, with 15 bases between. Germline-derived CDR1 and CDR2 are LNHDA and SQIVND (reference sequence). The CDR3 region is CASSMRGQGSTGELFF. CDR3 nucleotides: TGTGCCAGTAGTATGCGGGGGCAGGGGTCCACCGGGGAGCTGTTTTTT.

The chain uses TRBV3-1 and TRBJ1-2, with D hard to call. The CDR3 is made up of 14 amino acids. V was shortened by 1 base and J by 4 bases, with 10 bases between the two germline ends. CDR1 is LGHDT, CDR2 YNNKEL, per germline (reference sequence). The CDR3 protein is CASSQGDPSYGYTF. As DNA, the CDR3 is TGTGCCAGCAGCCAAGGCGACCCCTCCTATGGCTACACCTTC.